The T cell receptor beta chain under discussion was sequenced for a study of beta chain features in type 1 diabetes. General study points: In all four CD4+ subsets, TCRB CDR3 length was significantly, moderately reduced in type 1 diabetes. The study found that naive, central memory and Treg TCRB repertoires appeared more similar in patients than in healthy donors.

A few counts support this clone. Its specificity is not known. The V end lost 0 bases, the J end lost 0 bases, and 9 bases lay between the germline ends. Germline CDR1 reads LGHNA; CDR2 reads YSLEER. CDR3 length: 16 amino acids. The sequenced template was cDNA made from the entire isolated RNA. Generated by immunoSEQ multiplex PCR, the TCRdb table keeps only in-frame clones and is missing some. The table shows around 690,000 clones, with approximately 13% occurring only once. Stem cell-like memory, regulatory, central memory and naive CD4+ cells were sorted via CD45RO/CCR7/CD25/CD127/CD95/CD27. Over 95% purity was reached by all sorted populations.

This TCR came from a man in his thirties or forties with type 1 diabetes. V and J are TRBV4-3 and TRBJ2-1; no reliable D call. Sequenced input: naive CD4+ T cells from blood. CDR3 bases: TGCGCCAGCAGCCAAGATTTGGGAAGCTCCTACAATGAGCAGTTCTTC. Its translation is CASSQDLGSSYNEQFF.